The 14 T cell receptor beta chains reported below all come from one sample, sequenced in a study of Ad26.COV2.S vaccination and SARS-CoV-2 variants. Assay: immunoSEQ multiplex PCR; the TCRdb copy retains only in-frame clones and omits some. This table has hundreds of thousands of clones, around 90% appearing once. Indicated treatment: about 20 received Ad26.COV2.S at low or high dose, single or two shots; several received placebo; per-sample allocation not given. Sampling took place 63 days after the first vaccine or placebo injection. Sequencing was performed on peripheral blood, taken in a trial of Ad26.COV2.S vaccine versus placebo. These receptors originate from a person aged 18-65 years who received the Ad26.COV2.S COVID-19 vaccine or a placebo.

The chain employs TRBV7-8 and TRBJ1-2; 9 bases are a match to TRBD1. The CDR3 is 13 residues long. With V trimmed by 3 bases and J by 6 bases, 2 bases remained unmatched. Looked up from germline, CDR1 is SGHVS and CDR2 is FQNEAQ. This CDR3 is CASSFGTGNGYTF. The CDR3 DNA sequence: TGTGCCAGCAGCTTCGGGACAGGGAATGGCTACACCTTC.

This clone was seen more than once but under ten times. The rearrangement uses TRBV27 and TRBJ2-7, with TRBD1 matching 7 bases. Germline CDR1 reads MNHEY; CDR2 reads SMNVEV (reference sequence). V dropped 4 bases and J dropped 5; count of bases not matched to a gene: 8. CDR3 length equals 14 residues. This CDR3 is CASSSGTEGHEQYF. DNA for the CDR3: TGTGCCAGCAGTTCCGGGACAGAAGGTCACGAGCAGTACTTC.

CDR3: CASSPDSNYGYTF. Written as DNA, the CDR3 is TGTGCCAGCAGTCCCGACAGTAACTATGGCTACACCTTC. This chain uses TRBV11-2 with TRBJ1-2, with D perhaps TRBD1 (5 bases). Germline V gives CDR1 SGHAT, CDR2 FQNNGV. V was shortened by 6 bases and J by 1 base, with 9 bases between the two germline ends. The CDR3 contains 13 residues. The full variable domain, its missing parts supplied by reference TRBV11-2 and TRBJ1-2, is EAGVAQSPRYKIIEKRQSVAFWCNPISGHATLYWYQQILGQGPKLLIQFQNNGVVDDSQLPKDRFSAERLKGVDSTLKIQPAKLEDSAVYLCASSPDSNYGYTFGSGTRLTVV.

The rearrangement joins TRBV5-1 to TRBJ2-7; TRBD2 matches 11 bases. This CDR3 comprises 14 residues. The germline V gene has CDR1 SGHRS and CDR2 YFSETQ. V was pared by 4 bases and J by 3 bases, with 3 bases of the junction left unmatched. The CDR3 DNA is TGCGCCAGCAGCCCGACTAGCGGGGTCTACGAGCAGTACTTC. Its translation is CASSPTSGVYEQYF.

The genes are TRBV4-3 and TRBJ1-1; D not resolved. This CDR3 is built from 16 residues. Germline lookup yields CDR1 LGHNA and CDR2 YSLEER. V lost 0 bases and J 2 bases, leaving 13 bases between the germline ends. This CDR3 reads CASSQDKGQKNTEAFF. Here the CDR3 DNA reads TGCGCCAGCAGCCAAGATAAGGGCCAAAAAAACACTGAAGCTTTCTTT.

V is TRBV7-9 and J is TRBJ1-1; 10 bases align to TRBD1. In germline, CDR1 is SEHNR, CDR2 FQNEAQ (reference sequence). V dropped 1 base and J dropped 4; count of bases not matched to a gene: 3. This CDR3 has 15 amino acids. The CDR3 region is CASSLEGTGVTEAFF. CDR3 DNA sequence: TGTGCCAGCAGCTTAGAAGGGACAGGGGTCACTGAAGCTTTCTTT. The whole variable domain, filled in from reference TRBV7-9 and TRBJ1-1, reads DTGVSQNPRHKITKRGQNVTFRCDPISEHNRLYWYRQTLGQGPEFLTYFQNEAQLEKSRLLSDRFSAERPKGSFSTLEIQRTEQGDSAMYLCASSLEGTGVTEAFFGQGTRLTVV.

The chain has TRBV20-1 and TRBJ1-1; D uncertain. The germline V and J ends were trimmed by 3 bases and 7 bases, with 12 bases remaining between them. Germline CDR1 is DFQATT and CDR2 is SNEGSKA (reference sequence). The length of the CDR3 is 12 residues. The CDR3 here is CSASRRAFEAFF. The CDR3 region has the DNA TGCAGTGCTAGTCGGAGGGCGTTTGAAGCTTTCTTT.

This rearrangement joins TRBV6-2 or TRBV6-3 to TRBJ1-1; unclear D gene. The CDR3 is made up of 13 amino acids. V lost 4 bases and J lost 0, with 6 bases in between. CDR1 MNHEY and CDR2 SVGEGT come from the germline V gene. The CDR3 DNA reads as TGTGCCAGCAGTTTAACAATGAACACTGAAGCTTTCTTT. Protein: CASSLTMNTEAFF.

The gene calls are TRBV5-6 and TRBJ1-5; the D is unclear. Germline V gene sequence: CDR1 SGHDT, CDR2 YYEEEE. V dropped 1 base and J dropped 3 bases, with 11 bases sitting between them. The CDR3 loop spans 15 amino acids. CDR3 DNA: TGTGCCAGCAGCTTGACCCGAGATTACAATCAGCCCCAGCATTTT. Translation: CASSLTRDYNQPQHF.

The table lists this clone with a count of one. This chain links TRBV11-2 with TRBJ2-7; 11 nucleotides align to TRBD2. This CDR3 comprises 14 residues. Germline V gene lookup returns CDR1 SGHAT and CDR2 FQNNGV. Unmatched junction bases numbered 6, after V lost 4 bases and J lost 7 bases. The CDR3 here is CASSSLAGVGEQYF. The DNA of the CDR3 is TGTGCCAGCAGCTCACTAGCGGGAGTGGGGGAGCAGTACTTC.

The chain recombines TRBV6-5 with TRBJ2-5, with a weak D call TRBD2 (5 bases). CDR3 length: 15 amino acids. Germline V gene lookup returns CDR1 MNHEY and CDR2 SVGAGI. V shed 0 bases and J shed 5 bases, with 13 bases lying between them. This chain's CDR3 is CASSYSRGVRETQYF. The CDR3 coding sequence is TGTGCCAGCAGTTACTCTCGGGGAGTTCGGGAGACCCAGTACTTC.

This clone was seen only a few times. The chain recombines TRBV19 with TRBJ2-5; 9 bases agree with TRBD2. Germline V lookup: CDR1 LNHDA, CDR2 SQIVND (reference sequence). The CDR3 runs 14 residues. J gave up 2 bases and V 7 bases, and 5 bases lay outside the gene matches. The CDR3 is CASNGGRGQETQYF. The CDR3 nucleotides read TGTGCCAGTAATGGCGGGAGGGGACAAGAGACCCAGTACTTC.

Points on this clone: This sample includes further DNA sequences coding for the same CDR3. This chain links TRBV19 with TRBJ2-7; 7 bases agree with TRBD1. The CDR3 has 14 amino acids. In germline, CDR1 is LNHDA, CDR2 SQIVND (reference sequence). The trim removed 3 bases at V and 4 bases at J, leaving 6 bases unmatched. The CDR3 spells CASSISAGGYEQYF. The CDR3 DNA reads as TGTGCCAGTAGTATCTCGGCAGGGGGTTACGAGCAGTACTTC.

The rearrangement links TRBV14 to TRBJ2-7; D possibly corresponds to TRBD1 (6 bases). V lost 4 bases and J 1 base, leaving 14 bases between the germline ends. Germline CDR1 reads SGHDN; CDR2 reads FVKESK. This CDR3 contains 15 residues. The CDR3 coding sequence is TGTGCCAGCAGCCGCCTAGGGACACCGTCCTACGAGCAGTACTTC. Its translation: CASSRLGTPSYEQYF.